Given below is one TCR beta chain in context. The PCR made use of 60 Vbeta and 13 Jbeta primers. Only in-frame clones appear in the TCRdb table, and some are missing; sequencing was by immunoSEQ multiplex PCR. The sample has 130,000 to 150,000 clones. The source of the sample is a study of cytomegalovirus exposure and HLA in healthy donors. Healthy donors of bone marrow made up the group. Germline CDR1 is MNHNY and CDR2 is SVGAGI (reference sequence). The ends lost 6 bases at V and 8 bases at J; junction bases unmatched: 8. The CDR3 spans 14 residues. The receptor's source is a woman aged 45-65 years in good health and CMV-seronegative. The specimen was PBMCs. The V and J genes are TRBV6-6 and TRBJ1-4, with 8 bases identical to TRBD1. CDR3 nucleotides: TGTGCCAGCAGCCGCGGACAGGGAGAGGAAAAACTGTTTTTT. Translation: CASSRGQGEEKLFF.